This passage covers 32 T cell receptor beta chains from one sample sequenced in a study of shared clonotypes between healthy human individuals. Some clones are missing from TCRdb's copy, which holds only in-frame ones; the method was immunoSEQ multiplex PCR. The sample shows about 640,000 clones, about three quarters of them seen only once. The sequencing sample was made of memory CD4+ T cells sorted from blood. As to subset: CD45RA-negative fraction. The source is a woman in her 30s in good health.

In its sample, this clone was seen a few times. CDR3 sequence: CASSQDRQGSLTNEQFF. The DNA of the CDR3 is TGTGCCAGCAGCCAAGACCGACAGGGGTCCCTTACGAATGAGCAGTTCTTC. This rearrangement joins TRBV4-2 to TRBJ2-1; 8 bases fit TRBD1. This CDR3 contains 17 residues. The J segment lost 7 bases and the V segment lost 0 bases, leaving 11 bases of the junction unmatched. Per germline, CDR1 LGHNA and CDR2 YNFKEQ.

CDR3 in amino acids: CASSISSSRGYTF. The CDR3 nucleotides are TGTGCCAGCAGTATTTCAAGTTCGCGTGGCTACACCTTC. The chain has TRBV28 and TRBJ1-2; D remains ambiguous. Germline CDR1 MDHEN, CDR2 SYDVKM. The CDR3 loop spans 13 amino acids. Trimming left V 5 bases short and J 7 bases short, with 14 bases between.

The rearrangement uses TRBV6-1 and TRBJ1-3, with D possibly matching TRBD1 (5 bases). This CDR3 contains 13 residues. Trimming removed 7 bases at V and 4 bases at J, with 11 bases between. Germline lookup yields CDR1 MNHNS and CDR2 SASEGT. CDR3 loop: CASIQGPGNTIYF. The CDR3 bases are TGTGCCAGCATCCAGGGACCCGGAAACACCATATATTTT.

The chain employs TRBV18 and TRBJ2-7, with 7 nucleotides matching TRBD1. CDR1 is KGHSH, CDR2 LQKENI, per germline. The CDR3 consists of 14 residues. V shed 5 bases and J 1 base; nucleotides not matched to a gene: 5. CDR3 protein: CASSTGTASYEQYF. The CDR3 DNA reads TGTGCCAGCTCAACCGGGACAGCGTCCTACGAGCAGTACTTC.

This clone has just a few counts. V usage is TRBV5-1 and J usage is TRBJ1-3; 8 nucleotides agree with TRBD1. The CDR3 is 14 residues long. Germline CDR1 reads SGHRS; CDR2 reads YFSETQ. The junction had 5 bases not matched to a gene; V was cut back by 6 bases and J by 3 bases. In DNA, the CDR3 is TGCGCCAGCACGGAAGGGACAGGTGGAAACACCATATATTTT. This translates into CASTEGTGGNTIYF. The variable domain in full, completed from reference TRBV5-1 and TRBJ1-3, reads KAGVTQTPRYLIKTRGQQVTLSCSPISGHRSVSWYQQTPGQGLQFLFEYFSETQRNKGNFPGRFSGRQFSNSRSEMNVSTLELGDSALYLCASTEGTGGNTIYFGEGSWLTVV.

The chain recombines TRBV5-1 with TRBJ2-3; 8 nucleotides align to TRBD1. V trimming: 2 bases; J trimming: 4 bases; junction bases outside the gene matches: 3. The CDR3 is made up of 14 amino acids. The germline V gene encodes CDR1 SGHRS and CDR2 YFSETQ. Here the CDR3 DNA reads TGCGCCAGCAGCTTCGGACAGGGCCCAGATACGCAGTATTTT. Translating gives CASSFGQGPDTQYF.

The chain combines TRBV11-2 with TRBJ2-7; D is undetermined. Germline V gives CDR1 SGHAT, CDR2 FQNNGV. The CDR3 loop spans 15 amino acids. The V and J ends lost 1 base and 0 bases respectively, with 10 bases between them. The CDR3 is CASSLVSSSSYEQYF. CDR3 DNA: TGTGCCAGCAGCTTAGTATCGTCGAGCTCCTACGAGCAGTACTTC.

The chain recombines TRBV5-1 with TRBJ2-7; D possibly corresponds to TRBD2 (6 bases). The CDR3 runs 14 residues. Deletions cut 4 bases from V and 0 bases from J, with 11 bases between. Per the germline V gene, CDR1 is SGHRS and CDR2 is YFSETQ. CDR3 bases: TGCGCCAGCAGCCCGCTAGCGAACTCCTACGAGCAGTACTTC. It codes for CASSPLANSYEQYF.

The V call is TRBV6-1, the J call TRBJ2-2; D is unresolved. Germline V CDR1 and CDR2: MNHNS, SASEGT. The CDR3 runs 14 residues. The V end was cut by 7 bases, the J end by 2 bases, with 11 bases between. The CDR3 region is CASTPLGNTGELFF. The CDR3 nucleotides read TGTGCCAGCACCCCACTGGGCAACACCGGGGAGCTGTTTTTT.

The chain has TRBV5-6 and TRBJ1-3; D may be TRBD1 (6 bases). Trimming removed 1 base from V and 2 bases from J, with 13 bases in between. The CDR3 has 16 residues. CDR1 is SGHDT, CDR2 YYEEEE, per germline. As DNA, the CDR3 is TGTGCCAGCAGCTTGTATAGGGGGATGGCTGGAAACACCATATATTTT. It translates to CASSLYRGMAGNTIYF.

The chain recombines TRBV28 with TRBJ1-2; D call uncertain. Germline V gene data show CDR1 as MDHEN and CDR2 as SYDVKM. CDR3 length: 13 residues. V was trimmed by 1 base and J by 5 bases, leaving 8 bases between them. The CDR3, as DNA: TGTGCCAGCAGTTTATTCCCAGCTTATGGCTACACCTTC. Amino acids: CASSLFPAYGYTF.

The chain recombines TRBV4-2 with TRBJ2-3; 8 bases fit TRBD2. This CDR3 is 15 amino acids long. Germline values: CDR1 LGHNA, CDR2 YNFKEQ. V lost 4 bases, J lost 1 base, and 4 bases stayed unmatched. For the CDR3, the DNA is TGTGCCAGCAGCCGGGTTAGCGGGGGCACAGATACGCAGTATTTT. This codes for CASSRVSGGTDTQYF.

V usage is TRBV28 and J usage is TRBJ2-2, with 10 bases matching TRBD2. Germline trimming cut 1 base from V and 6 bases from J; bases unmatched to any gene: 5. CDR3 length equals 16 residues. Germline V gene sequence: CDR1 MDHEN, CDR2 SYDVKM. CDR3 in DNA: TGTGCCAGCAGTTTATCGGCTAGCGGGAGCGCCGGGGAGCTGTTTTTT. Its translation is CASSLSASGSAGELFF.

The chain is built from TRBV5-1 and TRBJ1-1, with D uncertain. V lost 3 bases to trimming and J lost 5 bases, with 20 bases between them. CDR1 and CDR2 from the germline V gene are SGHRS and YFSETQ. The CDR3 extends over 16 amino acids. The CDR3 spells CASSYTTSVERTEAFF. DNA for the CDR3: TGCGCCAGCAGCTATACCACATCCGTGGAGAGGACTGAAGCTTTCTTT.

This clone has only one observation. The genes are TRBV27 and TRBJ1-1, with unresolved D. CDR1 and CDR2 from the germline V gene are MNHEY and SMNVEV (reference sequence). Between the trimmed V and J ends, which lost 6 bases and 1 base, there was a span of 9 bases. The CDR3 is 13 residues long. The CDR3 loop is CASRRQPNTEAFF. DNA for the CDR3: TGTGCCAGCAGGAGACAACCGAACACTGAAGCTTTCTTT.

This clone was counted ten times or more. The chain employs TRBV7-8 and TRBJ2-5, with 7 bases identical to TRBD2. Germline V gene data show CDR1 as SGHVS and CDR2 as FQNEAQ. The CDR3 covers 14 residues. The V segment lost 3 bases and the J segment 4 bases; nucleotides outside the gene matches: 5. For the CDR3, the DNA is TGTGCCAGCAGCTTTGTAACGGGAGGAGAGACCCAGTACTTC. Translated, it gives CASSFVTGGETQYF.

J is TRBJ2-7 and V is TRBV27; 10 nucleotides line up with TRBD2. This CDR3 spans 21 amino acids. Germline V gene data show CDR1 as MNHEY and CDR2 as SMNVEV (reference sequence). The V segment lost 4 bases and the J segment 3 bases; nucleotides outside the gene matches: 24. The CDR3 coding sequence is TGTGCCAGCAGTTCCAACCCCTACACGCTCGACCCTTTAGCGGGGGGCTACGAGCAGTACTTC. Protein: CASSSNPYTLDPLAGGYEQYF.

The chain links TRBV4-1 to TRBJ2-1, with TRBD2 identical over 10 bases. Germline V CDR1 and CDR2: MGHRA, YSYEKL. V was clipped by 3 bases and J by 2 bases; unmatched bases: 16. The CDR3 is made up of 20 amino acids. The CDR3 protein is CASSQATGASGSRAYNEQFF. The CDR3, as DNA: TGCGCCAGCAGCCAGGCGACCGGGGCTAGCGGGAGTCGCGCCTACAATGAGCAGTTCTTC.

On this clone itself: A junction end diverges from the germline sequence, so it may reflect a read error. V and J are TRBV29-1 and TRBJ2-5; D possibly matches TRBD1 or TRBD2 (5 bases each). Germline V gene lookup returns CDR1 SQVTM and CDR2 ANQGSEA. CDR3 length equals 12 residues. The CDR3 sequence is CSIEGTGETQYF. The CDR3 DNA sequence: TGCAGCATTGAAGGGACCGGGGAGACCCAGTACTTC. Looking up the rest from reference TRBV29-1 and TRBJ2-5 gives the full variable domain: SAVISQKPSRDICQRGTSLTIQCQVDSQVTMMFWYRQQPGQSLTLIATANQGSEATYESGFVIDKFPISRPNLTFSTLTVSNMSPEDSSIYLCSIEGTGETQYFGPGTRLLVL.

A few counts support this clone. The sample has other DNA sequences that encode this CDR3 too. The V call is TRBV5-1, the J call TRBJ1-2, with a tentative D call TRBD1 (6 bases). Germline-derived CDR1 and CDR2 are SGHRS and YFSETQ. This CDR3 comprises 13 residues. The germline V and J ends were trimmed by 4 bases and 3 bases, with 10 bases remaining between them. CDR3: CASSEDSYYGYTF. In DNA form, the CDR3 reads TGCGCCAGCAGCGAGGACAGCTACTATGGCTACACCTTC.

The chain joins TRBV18 to TRBJ2-7; TRBD1 might be the D (5 bases). Trimming took off 3 bases at V and 2 bases at J, with 11 bases between the two ends. The CDR3 spans 14 residues. Germline values: CDR1 KGHSH, CDR2 LQKENI. CDR3 nucleotide sequence: TGTGCCAGCTCACCGACGACAGATGCCTACGAGCAGTACTTC. This codes for CASSPTTDAYEQYF.

This clone appeared a single time. The rearrangement links TRBV2 to TRBJ2-7; TRBD1 matches at 8 bases. Germline loops: CDR1 SNHLY, CDR2 FYNNEI. This CDR3 is built from 14 residues. V shed 7 bases, J shed 1 base, and the junction held 6 bases outside the gene matches. CDR3: CASTRDRMSYEQYF. DNA of the CDR3: TGTGCCAGCACCCGGGACAGGATGTCCTACGAGCAGTACTTC.

The chain's CDR3 is CASRTSGSGGSYNEQFF. CDR3 bases: TGCGCCAGCAGGACAAGCGGGAGTGGAGGGTCCTACAATGAGCAGTTCTTC. V and J are TRBV10-2 and TRBJ2-1; 8 nucleotides align to TRBD2. With 6 bases clipped from V and 1 base from J, the junction kept 11 bases outside the gene matches. Germline V gives CDR1 WSHSY, CDR2 SAAADI. This CDR3 spans 17 amino acids.

The genes are TRBV23-1 and TRBJ2-6; the D gene is possibly TRBD1 (5 bases). TRBV23-1 is an open reading frame, and its role is uncertain. The CDR3 extends over 17 amino acids. The V gene lost 6 bases and the J gene lost 0 bases, with 15 bases spanning the gap. The CDR3 loop is CASSRQTTTSGANVLTF. Written as DNA, the CDR3 is TGCGCCAGCAGCCGACAGACAACAACCTCTGGGGCCAACGTCCTGACTTTC.

The chain is built from TRBV14 and TRBJ2-1; D ambiguous. V was pared by 2 bases and J by 6 bases, with 11 bases between. Germline assignment: CDR1 SGHDN and CDR2 FVKESK. This CDR3 has 14 residues. CDR3 sequence (DNA): TGTGCCAGCAGCCAAATATTTGGCCCCAATGAGCAGTTCTTC. This codes for CASSQIFGPNEQFF.

V and J are TRBV18 and TRBJ2-2; TRBD1 matches 8 bases. Germline CDR1 and CDR2: KGHSH and LQKENI. This CDR3 contains 15 residues. The V and J ends lost 5 bases and 5 bases, in that order; junction bases with no gene match: 7. CDR3 amino acids: CASSYDRGRTGELFF. The CDR3 nucleotides are TGTGCCAGCTCATACGACAGGGGAAGGACCGGGGAGCTGTTTTTT. Complete variable domain (other parts from reference TRBV18 and TRBJ2-2): NAGVMQNPRHLVRRRGQEARLRCSPMKGHSHVYWYRQLPEEGLKFMVYLQKENIIDESGMPKERFSAEFPKEGPSILRIQQVVRGDSAAYFCASSYDRGRTGELFFGEGSRLTVL.

This chain uses TRBV19 with TRBJ1-1, with D perhaps TRBD1 (5 bases). In germline, CDR1 is LNHDA, CDR2 SQIVND (reference sequence). The CDR3 runs 14 residues. V was cut by 10 bases and J by 4 bases, with 19 bases left in between. CDR3 loop: CATQTRDRVTEAFF. In nucleotides, the CDR3 is TGTGCCACCCAAACCCGGGACCGTGTCACTGAAGCTTTCTTT. The entire variable domain, with the rest obtained from reference TRBV19 and TRBJ1-1, is as follows: DGGITQSPKYLFRKEGQNVTLSCEQNLNHDAMYWYRQDPGQGLRLIYYSQIVNDFQKGDIAEGYSVSREKKESFPLTVTSAQKNPTAFYLCATQTRDRVTEAFFGQGTRLTVV.

Note on this clone: Additional DNA sequences in this sample encode the identical CDR3. This chain links TRBV6-5 with TRBJ1-2; 8 bases are a match to TRBD1. The CDR3 length is 13 residues. J was trimmed by 5 bases and V by 5 bases; bases with no gene match: 4. Germline V CDR1 and CDR2: MNHEY, SVGAGI. This CDR3 reads CASSPTGGYGYTF. The CDR3 bases are TGTGCCAGCAGTCCCACAGGGGGATATGGCTACACCTTC.

J is TRBJ2-5 and V is TRBV6-5, with 12 bases matching TRBD2. The J call may be mistaken, given a closer DNA end match to TRBJ2-7. This CDR3 is 14 amino acids long. Germline CDR1 and CDR2: MNHEY and SVGAGI. CDR3: CASSSLAGGYEQYF. The CDR3 bases are TGTGCCAGCAGTTCACTAGCGGGAGGTTACGAGCAGTACTTC.

This clone was seen a single time. The gene calls are TRBV19 and TRBJ2-1; D possibly uses TRBD1 or TRBD2 (5 bases each). With 7 bases removed from V and 4 bases from J, the gap between germline ends came to 17 bases. The CDR3 spans 15 residues. The germline V gene has CDR1 LNHDA and CDR2 SQIVND (reference sequence). The CDR3 region has the DNA TGTGCCAGTAATAACGGGGACGGAATGTACAATGAGCAGTTCTTC. Protein sequence: CASNNGDGMYNEQFF.

Only one count was recorded for this clone. The V call is TRBV19, the J call TRBJ2-7, with no clear D. Trimming cost V 1 base and J 0 bases, with 10 bases left between them. Germline CDR1 and CDR2: LNHDA and SQIVND (reference sequence). The CDR3 consists of 15 residues. CDR3 in DNA: TGTGCCAGTAGTATAGCCCGTGGAATCTCCTACGAGCAGTACTTC. Protein sequence: CASSIARGISYEQYF.

This clone was found a few times. V is TRBV2 and J is TRBJ2-3; D is undetermined. CDR1 is SNHLY, CDR2 FYNNEI, per germline. The CDR3 has 13 amino acids. The germline V and J ends were trimmed by 6 bases and 6 bases, with 13 bases remaining between them. The CDR3 reads CASRSDGHDTQYF. CDR3 nucleotide sequence: TGTGCCAGCAGGTCCGACGGCCACGATACGCAGTATTTT.